Below are 27 T cell receptor beta chains sequenced from a single sample in a study of blood T cell repertoires in COVID-19 (TCRdb year 2020). Library prep was done by the immunoSEQ multiplex PCR assay. TCRdb's version of the immuneACCESS table is confined to in-frame rearrangements and falls short of the full clone set. An unresolved V gene accounts for under half of the shortfall where checked; the remainder is of unknown origin. Present in this sample are about 110,000 clones, roughly 80% of which were seen just once. The ten top clones hold approximately 15% of the sample. Source material: peripheral blood. The receptor source for this set is a woman over 75 with acute or convalescent COVID-19.

The J gene is TRBJ2-7, the V gene TRBV7-9; 9 positions match TRBD2. This CDR3 spans 15 amino acids. Per the germline V gene, CDR1 is SEHNR and CDR2 is FQNEAQ (reference sequence). V shed 3 bases, J shed 3 bases, and the junction held 6 bases outside the gene matches. The DNA for the CDR3 is TGTGCCAGCAGCTTGGGGGCGGGAGGGTTCTACGAGCAGTACGTC. It is translated as CASSLGAGGFYEQYV.

J is TRBJ2-5 and V is TRBV2; 7 bases are a match to TRBD1. The germline V gene encodes CDR1 SNHLY and CDR2 FYNNEI. The CDR3 sequence is 15 residues long. V shed 6 bases, J shed 0 bases, and the junction held 7 bases outside the gene matches. CDR3 coding DNA: TGTGCCAGCAGACGGGACAGAGGGTACCAAGAGACCCAGTACTTC. It is translated as CASRRDRGYQETQYF.

The V call is TRBV6-5, the J call TRBJ1-6; D is ambiguous. The CDR3 is made up of 12 amino acids. Germline V gives CDR1 MNHEY, CDR2 SVGAGI. The V end lost 6 bases, the J end lost 14 bases, and 14 bases lay between the germline ends. This CDR3 is CASREGLRTLHF. CDR3 DNA: TGTGCCAGCAGGGAGGGCCTTCGGACCCTCCACTTT.

J is TRBJ2-3 and V is TRBV15, with 8 bases that match TRBD2. This CDR3 has 18 residues. V was clipped by 1 base and J by 3 bases; unmatched bases: 12. Per germline, CDR1 LNHNV and CDR2 YYDKDF (reference sequence). The CDR3 here is CATSRGDGRALPTDTQYF. For the CDR3, the DNA is TGTGCCACCAGCAGAGGAGACGGGAGGGCCCTTCCTACAGATACGCAGTATTTT.

The J gene is TRBJ2-3, the V gene TRBV5-4, with D unresolved. Germline CDR1 and CDR2: SGHNT and YYREEE (reference sequence). Trimming stripped 3 bases from V and 3 bases from J, with 8 bases between. The CDR3 spans 13 residues. The CDR3: CASSSVVTDTQYF. The CDR3 DNA follows: TGTGCCAGCAGCTCGGTGGTAACAGATACGCAGTATTTT. Together with reference TRBV5-4 and TRBJ2-3, the CDR3 gives the full variable domain: ETGVTQSPTHLIKTRGQQVTLRCSSQSGHNTVSWYQQALGQGPQFIFQYYREEENGRGNFPPRFSGLQFPNYSSELNVNALELDDSALYLCASSSVVTDTQYFGPGTRLTVL.

This CDR3 reads CASREDRNWETQYF. The DNA of the CDR3 is TGCGCCAGCAGAGAGGACAGGAATTGGGAGACCCAGTACTTC. The chain uses TRBV5-1 and TRBJ2-5, with 7 nucleotides matching TRBD1. V shed 5 bases and J 5 bases; nucleotides not matched to a gene: 9. Looked up from germline, CDR1 is SGHRS and CDR2 is YFSETQ. This CDR3 has 14 amino acids.

The chain couples TRBV7-2 to TRBJ2-7; 7 bases agree with TRBD1. Losses at the gene ends were 1 base for V and 4 bases for J; bases not matched to a gene: 13. From germline, CDR1 is SGHTA and CDR2 FQGNSA. The CDR3 loop spans 17 amino acids. CDR3 residues: CASSLEGVGTEDYEQYV. CDR3 sequence (DNA): TGTGCCAGCAGCTTAGAGGGGGTGGGGACAGAAGATTACGAGCAGTACGTC.

V and J are TRBV7-9 and TRBJ2-3; 7 positions agree with TRBD1. Germline CDR1 reads SEHNR; CDR2 reads FQNEAQ (reference sequence). The CDR3 extends over 14 amino acids. J was trimmed by 6 bases and V by 2 bases; bases with no gene match: 5. The CDR3 here is CASSLRGQSDTQYF. Written as DNA, the CDR3 is TGTGCCAGCAGCTTAAGGGGGCAGTCTGATACGCAGTATTTT.

V gene TRBV28 combines with J gene TRBJ1-3, with D tentatively TRBD1 (5 bases). The germline gives CDR1 MDHEN, CDR2 SYDVKM. V was clipped by 2 bases and J by 1 base, with 12 bases between them. The CDR3 sequence is 16 residues long. CDR3 protein: CASSLGRDYSGNTIYF. CDR3 DNA sequence: TGTGCCAGCAGTTTAGGCCGGGACTATTCTGGAAACACCATATATTTT. Full variable domain (remainder filled in from reference TRBV28 and TRBJ1-3): DVKVTQSSRYLVKRTGEKVFLECVQDMDHENMFWYRQDPGLGLRLIYFSYDVKMKEKGDIPEGYSVSREKKERFSLILESASTNQTSMYLCASSLGRDYSGNTIYFGEGSWLTVV.

This rearrangement joins TRBV19 to TRBJ1-5; the match to TRBD1 covers 8 bases. There are 14 residues in the CDR3. V dropped 5 bases and J dropped 7; count of bases not matched to a gene: 7. From germline, CDR1 is LNHDA and CDR2 SQIVND (reference sequence). The chain's CDR3 is CASSPTGAGQPQHF. Written as DNA, the CDR3 is TGTGCCAGTAGTCCGACAGGGGCGGGCCAGCCCCAGCATTTT.

The chain uses TRBV6-5 and TRBJ1-2, with 8 bases fitting TRBD1. J gave up 4 bases and V 6 bases, and 7 bases lay outside the gene matches. This CDR3 region has 14 residues. Germline loops: CDR1 MNHEY, CDR2 SVGAGI. CDR3 DNA: TGTGCCAGCAGGGTTCCCGGGACAGGCTATGGCTACACCTTC. Its protein product is CASRVPGTGYGYTF.

This chain uses TRBV28 with TRBJ1-2; D is ambiguous. V lost 8 bases to trimming and J lost 2 bases, with 6 bases between them. CDR3 length: 11 amino acids. Looked up from germline, CDR1 is MDHEN and CDR2 is SYDVKM. For the CDR3, the DNA is TGTGCCAGCGGAGGGAACTATGGCTACACCTTC. It translates to CASGGNYGYTF.

J is TRBJ2-6 and V is TRBV6-2 or TRBV6-3; 8 bases map to TRBD2. With 5 bases clipped from V and 0 bases from J, the junction kept 9 bases outside the gene matches. The germline V gene encodes CDR1 MNHEY and CDR2 SVGEGT. This CDR3 region has 18 residues. CDR3 in amino acids: CASSPFPGLGSGANVLTF. DNA of the CDR3: TGTGCCAGCAGTCCCTTCCCGGGACTAGGCTCTGGGGCCAACGTCCTGACTTTC.

The chain employs TRBV29-1 and TRBJ2-1, with TRBD2 matching over 11 bases. CDR3 length: 17 residues. The V and J ends lost 5 bases and 1 base, in that order; junction bases with no gene match: 10. Germline CDR1 SQVTM, CDR2 ANQGSEA. CDR3 sequence reads: CSVKTLAGGLSYNEQFF. CDR3 nucleotides: TGCAGCGTTAAAACTTTAGCGGGAGGGCTGTCCTACAATGAGCAGTTCTTC.

The chain is built from TRBV27 and TRBJ2-1; 8 bases map to TRBD2. Germline-derived CDR1 and CDR2 are MNHEY and SMNVEV (reference sequence). The CDR3 has 14 amino acids. J lost 9 bases, V lost 2 bases, and 6 bases had no gene match. CDR3 nucleotide sequence: TGTGCCAGCAGTTTACGGCGGGAGGTCGGTGAGCAGTTCTTC. It codes for CASSLRREVGEQFF.

V and J are TRBV7-9 and TRBJ1-2; D uncertain. Trimming cost V 8 bases and J 2 bases, with 6 bases left between them. The CDR3 spans 11 residues. Germline V gene data show CDR1 as SEHNR and CDR2 as FQNEAQ (reference sequence). CDR3 bases: TGTGCCAGCGGGCAGAACTATGGCTACACCTTC. Protein sequence: CASGQNYGYTF.

The V and J genes are TRBV19 and TRBJ2-7; D possibly corresponds to TRBD2 (5 bases). Trimming stripped 6 bases from V and 2 bases from J, with 14 bases between. This CDR3 has 14 residues. CDR1 is LNHDA and CDR2 is SQIVND in the germline V gene (reference sequence). CDR3 sequence: CASSDSRDTYEQYF. The CDR3 DNA is TGTGCCAGTAGCGACTCCCGGGATACCTACGAGCAGTACTTC. The full variable domain, completed using reference TRBV19 and TRBJ2-7, is DGGITQSPKYLFRKEGQNVTLSCEQNLNHDAMYWYRQDPGQGLRLIYYSQIVNDFQKGDIAEGYSVSREKKESFPLTVTSAQKNPTAFYLCASSDSRDTYEQYFGPGTRLTVT.

This rearrangement joins TRBV10-3 to TRBJ1-1, with unresolved D. Germline V gene lookup returns CDR1 ENHRY and CDR2 SYGVKD. Trimming removed 5 bases from V and 6 bases from J, with 7 bases in between. CDR3 length equals 11 residues. The CDR3 nucleotides read TGTGCCATCAGTTGGGGAGCTGAAGCTTTCTTT. Amino acids: CAISWGAEAFF.

This sequence joins TRBV6-5 and TRBJ1-1, with 7 positions matching TRBD1. Germline V gives CDR1 MNHEY, CDR2 SVGAGI. The CDR3 totals 13 residues. V shed 8 bases and J 1 base; nucleotides not matched to a gene: 4. The CDR3, as DNA: TGTGCCAGCTTTTACAGGGGGAACACTGAAGCTTTCTTT. It codes for CASFYRGNTEAFF.

The CDR3 region is CATSSRGSLGETQYF. CDR3 sequence (DNA): TGTGCCACCAGCTCTCGGGGGTCTTTGGGAGAGACCCAGTACTTC. The gene calls are TRBV24-1 and TRBJ2-5, with D tentatively TRBD2 (6 bases). The CDR3 runs 15 residues. CDR1 is KGHDR and CDR2 is SFDVKD in the germline V gene. The germline V and J ends were trimmed by 7 bases and 4 bases, with 18 bases remaining between them.

The V and J genes are TRBV30 and TRBJ2-3; D not certain. The V and J ends lost 0 bases and 9 bases respectively, with 4 bases between them. Germline values: CDR1 GTSNPN, CDR2 SVGIG (reference sequence). The CDR3 loop spans 10 amino acids. This CDR3 reads CAWSVLTQYF. CDR3 in DNA: TGTGCCTGGAGTGTTCTGACGCAGTATTTT.

The gene calls are TRBV15 and TRBJ2-6; D gene ambiguous. The CDR3 contains 17 residues. V was shortened by 3 bases and J by 1 base, with 13 bases between the two germline ends. Germline assignment: CDR1 LNHNV and CDR2 YYDKDF (reference sequence). CDR3: CATSSDSWVSGANVLTF. The CDR3 region has the DNA TGTGCCACCAGCAGTGACTCCTGGGTATCTGGGGCCAACGTCCTGACTTTC.

The chain is built from TRBV6-2 or TRBV6-3 and TRBJ2-5, with 7 bases fitting TRBD1. The CDR3 extends over 16 amino acids. In germline, CDR1 is MNHEY, CDR2 SVGEGT. V dropped 2 bases and J dropped 4; count of bases not matched to a gene: 10. The CDR3 region is CASSYRDREWGETQYF. The CDR3 region has the DNA TGTGCCAGCAGTTACCGAGACAGGGAATGGGGAGAGACCCAGTACTTC.

This clone is a singleton in its sample. V is TRBV25-1 and J is TRBJ1-1; TRBD1 aligns across 10 bases. Germline CDR1 and CDR2: MGHDK and SYGVNS. Trimming at V came to 4 bases and at J to 7 bases, leaving 6 bases not matched to a gene. This CDR3 has 14 residues. The CDR3 DNA reads as TGTGCCAGCAGTGTCGACAGGGGGCATAGTGAAGCTTTCTTT. Translated: CASSVDRGHSEAFF.

The count of this clone is one. CDR3 region: CASSVATVGLAGAGELFF. The DNA for the CDR3 is TGTGCCAGCAGCGTAGCTACCGTGGGGCTAGCGGGAGCCGGGGAGCTGTTTTTT. This chain uses TRBV9 with TRBJ2-2; TRBD2 matches at 10 bases. Germline V gene data show CDR1 as SGDLS and CDR2 as YYNGEE. V lost 0 bases, J lost 6 bases, and 11 bases stayed unmatched. This CDR3 spans 18 amino acids.

This clone was observed a single time. The CDR3 is CASSPGTSGRVYNEQFF. CDR3 sequence (DNA): TGCGCCAGCAGCCCTGGGACTAGCGGGAGGGTCTACAATGAGCAGTTCTTC. This chain uses TRBV5-1 with TRBJ2-1, with 16 positions matching TRBD2. The V segment lost 4 bases and the J segment 3 bases; nucleotides outside the gene matches: 4. CDR3 length: 17 residues. The germline CDR1 and CDR2 sequences are SGHRS and YFSETQ.

This chain connects TRBV5-1 to TRBJ2-7; 8 nucleotides align to TRBD1. Germline CDR1 reads SGHRS; CDR2 reads YFSETQ. Trimming cost V 4 bases and J 3 bases; bases outside gene matches: 3. The CDR3 totals 13 residues. The CDR3 DNA follows: TGCGCCAGCAGCACAGGACAGGGCTACGAGCAGTACTTC. Translation: CASSTGQGYEQYF.